This T cell receptor beta chain originates from a study of shared clonotypes between healthy human individuals. Findings of the study overall: Rarefaction demonstrated incomplete sorted-subset sequencing despite large depth. Estimated richness values were generally larger in naive subsets than in memory subsets.

Assay used: immunoSEQ multiplex PCR; TCRdb lists only in-frame clones, some missing. The table records about 1 million clones, 70% to 80% of them present only once. As concerns this clone: The target antigen is unknown.

All donors were healthy HIV-negative adults lacking recent acute infections or vaccinations. Both subsets, CD45RA+ naive and CD45RA-negative memory, were split from the CD4+ cells. Germline V CDR1 and CDR2: SGHRS, YFSETQ. Losses at the gene ends were 4 bases for V and 10 bases for J; bases not matched to a gene: 9. The CDR3 totals 16 residues. The TCR originated in a man aged 18 to 35 in good health. Some clones in this sample may be carry-over from other donors' samples. J is TRBJ2-1 and V is TRBV5-1; the match to TRBD2 covers 15 bases. The specimen was memory CD4+ T cells from PBMCs. Sample subset: CD45RA-negative fraction. CDR3 nucleotide sequence: TGCGCCAGCAGCGAAGGACTAGCGGGAGGGCCGTGGGAGCAGTTCTTC. Protein product: CASSEGLAGGPWEQFF. Variable domain in full (rest from reference TRBV5-1 and TRBJ2-1): KAGVTQTPRYLIKTRGQQVTLSCSPISGHRSVSWYQQTPGQGLQFLFEYFSETQRNKGNFPGRFSGRQFSNSRSEMNVSTLELGDSALYLCASSEGLAGGPWEQFFGPGTRLTVL.